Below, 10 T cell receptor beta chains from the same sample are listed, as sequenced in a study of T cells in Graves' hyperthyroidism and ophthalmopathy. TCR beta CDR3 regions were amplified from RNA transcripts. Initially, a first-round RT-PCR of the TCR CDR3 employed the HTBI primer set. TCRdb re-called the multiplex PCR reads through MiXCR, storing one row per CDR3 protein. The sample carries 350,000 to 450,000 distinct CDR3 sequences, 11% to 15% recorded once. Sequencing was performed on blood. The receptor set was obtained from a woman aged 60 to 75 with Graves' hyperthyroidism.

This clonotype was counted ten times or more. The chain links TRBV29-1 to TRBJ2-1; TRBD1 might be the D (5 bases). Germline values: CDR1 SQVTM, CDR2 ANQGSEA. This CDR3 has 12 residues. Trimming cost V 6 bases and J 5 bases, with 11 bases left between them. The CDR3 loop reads CSVSAGNNEQFF. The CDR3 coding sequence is TGCAGCGTCTCGGCAGGGAACAATGAGCAGTTCTTC.

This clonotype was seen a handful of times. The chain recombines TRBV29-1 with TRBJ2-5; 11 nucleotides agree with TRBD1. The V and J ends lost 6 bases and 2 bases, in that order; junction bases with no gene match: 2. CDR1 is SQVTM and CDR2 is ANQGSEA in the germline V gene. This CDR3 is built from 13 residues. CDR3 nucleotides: TGCAGCGTCGGGACAGGGGGACAAGAGACCCAGTACTTC. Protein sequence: CSVGTGGQETQYF.

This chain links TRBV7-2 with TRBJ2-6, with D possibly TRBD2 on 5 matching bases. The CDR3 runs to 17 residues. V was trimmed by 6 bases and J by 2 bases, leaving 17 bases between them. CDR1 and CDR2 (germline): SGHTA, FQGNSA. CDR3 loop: CASSFPRRVAGANVLTF. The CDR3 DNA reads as TGTGCCAGCAGTTTCCCCCGGCGGGTAGCTGGGGCCAACGTCCTGACTTTC.

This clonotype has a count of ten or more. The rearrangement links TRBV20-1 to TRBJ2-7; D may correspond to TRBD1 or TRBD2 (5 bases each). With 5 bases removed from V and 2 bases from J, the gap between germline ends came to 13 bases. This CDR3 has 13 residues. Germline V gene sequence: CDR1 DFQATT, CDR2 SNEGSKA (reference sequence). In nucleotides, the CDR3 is TGCAGTGCTCTGGGGGTGCAAACCTACGAGCAGTACTTC. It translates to CSALGVQTYEQYF.

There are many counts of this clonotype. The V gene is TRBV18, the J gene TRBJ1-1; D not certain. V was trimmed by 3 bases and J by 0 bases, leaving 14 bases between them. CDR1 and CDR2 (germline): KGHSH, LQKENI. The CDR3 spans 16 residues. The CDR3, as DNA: TGTGCCAGCTCACCGATGGCAGTATCAATGAACACTGAAGCTTTCTTT. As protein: CASSPMAVSMNTEAFF.

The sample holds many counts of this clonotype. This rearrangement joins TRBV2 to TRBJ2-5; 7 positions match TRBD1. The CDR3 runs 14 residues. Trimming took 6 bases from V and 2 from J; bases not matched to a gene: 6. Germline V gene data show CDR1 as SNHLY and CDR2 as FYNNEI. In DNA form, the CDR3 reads TGTGCCAGCAGGCTGGGGACAGCGCAAGAGACCCAGTACTTC. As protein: CASRLGTAQETQYF.

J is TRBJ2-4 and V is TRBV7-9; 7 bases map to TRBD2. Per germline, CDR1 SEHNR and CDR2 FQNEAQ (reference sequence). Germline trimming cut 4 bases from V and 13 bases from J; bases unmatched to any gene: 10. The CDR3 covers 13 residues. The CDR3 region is CASSSALADSQYF. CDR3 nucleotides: TGTGCCAGCAGCTCAGCCCTAGCGGACTCACAGTACTTC.

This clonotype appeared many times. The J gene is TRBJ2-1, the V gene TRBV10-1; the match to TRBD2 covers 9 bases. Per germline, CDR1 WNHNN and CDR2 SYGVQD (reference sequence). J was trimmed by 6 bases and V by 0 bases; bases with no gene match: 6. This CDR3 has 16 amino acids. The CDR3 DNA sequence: TGCGCCAGCAGTGAGTCTGGCCTAGCGGGACCCAATGAGCAGTTCTTC. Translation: CASSESGLAGPNEQFF.

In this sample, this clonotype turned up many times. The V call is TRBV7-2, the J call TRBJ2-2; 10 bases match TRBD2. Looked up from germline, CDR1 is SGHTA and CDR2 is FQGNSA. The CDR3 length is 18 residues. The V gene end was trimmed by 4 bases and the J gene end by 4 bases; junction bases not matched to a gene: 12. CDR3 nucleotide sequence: TGTGCCAGCAGCTCCCGGTACCTAGCGGGAGAGGGCACCGGGGAGCTGTTTTTT. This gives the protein CASSSRYLAGEGTGELFF.

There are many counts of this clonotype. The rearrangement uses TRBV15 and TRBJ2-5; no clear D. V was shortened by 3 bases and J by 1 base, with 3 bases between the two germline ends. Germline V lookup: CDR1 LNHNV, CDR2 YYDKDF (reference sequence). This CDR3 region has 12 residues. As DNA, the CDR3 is TGTGCCACCAGCAGCTTCCAAGAGACCCAGTACTTC. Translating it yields CATSSFQETQYF.